This T cell receptor beta chain was sequenced in a study of T cells in Graves' hyperthyroidism and ophthalmopathy. In regard to this clonotype: Antigen specificity is unknown.

General study results and limits: Ophthalmopathy and stable hyperthyroidism were told apart by a 13 V-J model.

TCR beta CDR3 regions were amplified from RNA. The TCR CDR3 was amplified in a first-round RT-PCR using the HTBI primer set. TCRdb reprocessed the multiplex PCR reads via MiXCR and lists one record per CDR3 protein. Among about 510,000 distinct CDR3 sequences listed, around 15% were seen once. CDR1 and CDR2 (germline): KGHSH, LQKENI. The CDR3 consists of 14 residues. V was shortened by 3 bases and J by 5 bases, with 11 bases between the two germline ends. Graves' hyperthyroidism was deemed stable given no ophthalmopathy progression within 18 months. The chain recombines TRBV18 with TRBJ2-1; D could derive from TRBD1 or TRBD2 (6 bases each). This receptor was taken from a woman in her 40s with Graves' hyperthyroidism. Sample: blood. The CDR3 DNA reads as TGTGCCAGCTCACCGGGGGCGGGGCACAATGAGCAGTTCTTC. This codes for CASSPGAGHNEQFF.